These 23 T cell receptor beta chains originate from one sample sequenced in a study of cytomegalovirus exposure and HLA in healthy donors. Use of 60 Vbeta and 13 Jbeta primers characterized the PCR. Clones were sequenced by immunoSEQ multiplex PCR, and TCRdb holds only the in-frame ones, with some missing. The sample contains approximately 140,000 clones, 79% of which appear only once. Specimen: PBMCs. Source of these receptors: a middle-aged man in good health and CMV-seropositive.

The count of this clone is one. This sequence joins TRBV10-1 and TRBJ2-3; D gene uncertain. Looked up from germline, CDR1 is WNHNN and CDR2 is SYGVQD (reference sequence). V gave up 6 bases and J gave up 2 bases, with 9 bases separating them. The CDR3 runs 13 residues. The CDR3: CASSPELTDTQYF. DNA for the CDR3: TGCGCCAGCAGCCCCGAACTCACAGATACGCAGTATTTT.

The CDR3: CASKGTGGSNEQFF. In DNA, the CDR3 is TGTGCCAGCAAAGGGACAGGGGGAAGCAATGAGCAGTTCTTC. The V call is TRBV2, the J call TRBJ2-1, with 11 bases identical to TRBD1. V lost 7 bases, J lost 6 bases, and 5 bases stayed unmatched. CDR1 and CDR2 (germline): SNHLY, FYNNEI. The CDR3 has 14 amino acids. Looking up the rest from reference TRBV2 and TRBJ2-1 gives the full variable domain: EPEVTQTPSHQVTQMGQEVILRCVPISNHLYFYWYRQILGQKVEFLVSFYNNEISEKSEIFDDQFSVERPDGSNFTLKIRSTKLEDSAMYFCASKGTGGSNEQFFGPGTRLTVL.

The chain combines TRBV19 with TRBJ2-7, with TRBD1 matching over 11 bases. Germline values: CDR1 LNHDA, CDR2 SQIVND (reference sequence). The length of the CDR3 is 15 residues. V shed 5 bases, J shed 2 bases, and the junction held 5 bases outside the gene matches. Here the CDR3 reads CASSSPGQGAYEQYF. The CDR3 DNA sequence: TGTGCCAGTAGTTCACCGGGACAGGGGGCCTACGAGCAGTACTTC.

The rearrangement links TRBV10-3 to TRBJ2-1; TRBD2 aligns across 14 bases. V shed 3 bases, J shed 8 bases, and the junction held 6 bases outside the gene matches. Germline-derived CDR1 and CDR2 are ENHRY and SYGVKD. This CDR3 comprises 16 residues. The CDR3 protein is CAISEGLAGGDDEQFF. In DNA, the CDR3 is TGTGCCATCAGTGAAGGACTAGCGGGAGGTGACGATGAGCAGTTCTTC.

This chain uses TRBV5-1 with TRBJ2-1; D remains ambiguous. The CDR3 is made up of 15 amino acids. V was shortened by 2 bases and J by 7 bases, with 16 bases between the two germline ends. CDR1 is SGHRS, CDR2 YFSETQ, per germline. CDR3 region: CASSLGRLPWNEQFF. In DNA, the CDR3 is TGCGCCAGCAGCTTAGGCAGGTTACCTTGGAATGAGCAGTTCTTC.

The V and J genes are TRBV30 and TRBJ2-1, with TRBD2 identical over 9 bases. Germline V lookup: CDR1 GTSNPN, CDR2 SVGIG (reference sequence). The length of the CDR3 is 16 residues. The trim removed 1 base at V and 4 bases at J, leaving 8 bases unmatched. CDR3 in amino acids: CAWSDVAGGRYNEQFF. CDR3 in DNA: TGTGCCTGGAGTGACGTGGCGGGAGGGCGATACAATGAGCAGTTCTTC.

The V and J genes are TRBV5-4 and TRBJ1-1; TRBD1 aligns across 7 bases. The CDR3 consists of 15 residues. The V gene end was trimmed by 4 bases and the J gene end by 14 bases; junction bases not matched to a gene: 20. Germline lookup yields CDR1 SGHNT and CDR2 YYREEE (reference sequence). CDR3 sequence: CASSLGQLPNGQAFF. DNA of the CDR3: TGTGCCAGCAGCCTCGGACAACTTCCCAACGGACAGGCCTTCTTT.

V is TRBV19 and J is TRBJ1-3; D gene unclear. Germline V CDR1 and CDR2: LNHDA, SQIVND (reference sequence). The V gene lost 4 bases and the J gene lost 7 bases, with 23 bases spanning the gap. CDR3 length equals 17 residues. The CDR3 loop is CASSKGSVFGERNTIYF. As DNA, the CDR3 is TGTGCCAGTAGTAAAGGGTCCGTGTTCGGGGAGAGGAACACCATATATTTT. The full variable domain, rest sourced from reference TRBV19 and TRBJ1-3, is DGGITQSPKYLFRKEGQNVTLSCEQNLNHDAMYWYRQDPGQGLRLIYYSQIVNDFQKGDIAEGYSVSREKKESFPLTVTSAQKNPTAFYLCASSKGSVFGERNTIYFGEGSWLTVV.

The V call is TRBV5-1, the J call TRBJ1-6; 10 bases map to TRBD1. With 4 bases clipped from V and 10 bases from J, the junction kept 5 bases outside the gene matches. Germline V gene sequence: CDR1 SGHRS, CDR2 YFSETQ. The length of the CDR3 is 14 residues. The CDR3 region is CASSTGQGNSPLHF. The CDR3 nucleotides are TGCGCCAGCAGCACGGGACAGGGGAACTCACCCCTCCACTTT.

This chain joins TRBV5-1 and TRBJ2-1, with a possible D match to TRBD2 (5 bases). V was trimmed by 4 bases and J by 11 bases, leaving 16 bases between them. CDR1 and CDR2 from the germline V gene are SGHRS and YFSETQ. The CDR3 has 13 residues. Written as DNA, the CDR3 is TGCGCCAGCAGCCTAGGACTCCGCGAGAAGCAGTTCTTC. It encodes CASSLGLREKQFF. Looking up the rest from reference TRBV5-1 and TRBJ2-1 gives the full variable domain: KAGVTQTPRYLIKTRGQQVTLSCSPISGHRSVSWYQQTPGQGLQFLFEYFSETQRNKGNFPGRFSGRQFSNSRSEMNVSTLELGDSALYLCASSLGLREKQFFGPGTRLTVL.

A few counts support this clone. DNA for the CDR3: TGCGCCAGCAGCTCGCTACTAGCGTACCACAATGAGCAGTTCTTC. This translates into CASSSLLAYHNEQFF. The chain links TRBV5-1 to TRBJ2-1; 7 bases fit TRBD2. This CDR3 comprises 15 residues. CDR1 SGHRS and CDR2 YFSETQ come from the germline V gene. With V trimmed by 3 bases and J by 5 bases, 8 bases remained unmatched. The whole variable domain, remainder taken from reference TRBV5-1 and TRBJ2-1, is KAGVTQTPRYLIKTRGQQVTLSCSPISGHRSVSWYQQTPGQGLQFLFEYFSETQRNKGNFPGRFSGRQFSNSRSEMNVSTLELGDSALYLCASSSLLAYHNEQFFGPGTRLTVL.

The gene calls are TRBV5-1 and TRBJ1-4; 8 bases agree with TRBD1. Germline CDR1 reads SGHRS; CDR2 reads YFSETQ. The V and J ends lost 4 bases and 7 bases, in that order; junction bases with no gene match: 12. The length of the CDR3 is 16 residues. The CDR3 DNA follows: TGCGCCAGCAGCCGGGGGTCGGGACAGGCACGTGAAAAACTGTTTTTT. This gives the protein CASSRGSGQAREKLFF.

The genes are TRBV30 and TRBJ2-7; TRBD2 might be the D (6 bases). V was trimmed by 1 base and J by 6 bases, leaving 13 bases between them. Germline values: CDR1 GTSNPN, CDR2 SVGIG (reference sequence). The CDR3 length is 13 residues. This CDR3 is CAWSGRDRIEQYF. CDR3 DNA: TGTGCCTGGAGTGGGAGGGATCGCATCGAGCAGTACTTC. Variable domain in full (rest from reference TRBV30 and TRBJ2-7): SQTIHQWPATLVQPVGSPLSLECTVEGTSNPNLYWYRQAAGRGLQLLFYSVGIGQISSEVPQNLSASRPQDRQFILSSKKLLLSDSGFYLCAWSGRDRIEQYFGPGTRLTVT.

The rearrangement uses TRBV2 and TRBJ2-7; 14 bases are shared with TRBD2. Trimming took 4 bases from V and 3 from J; bases not matched to a gene: 17. The CDR3 covers 20 residues. Germline CDR1 is SNHLY and CDR2 is FYNNEI. CDR3 sequence (DNA): TGTGCCAGCAGTGGAGCGGCTACCGGGACTAGCGGGGGCCTACTCTACGAGCAGTACTTC. This encodes CASSGAATGTSGGLLYEQYF.

The CDR3, as DNA: TGTGCCAGCAGCGTAGTACAGGGGGGGACGGATACGCAGTATTTT. Its protein is CASSVVQGGTDTQYF. This chain links TRBV9 with TRBJ2-3; D possibly corresponds to TRBD1 (8 bases). V lost 0 bases and J lost 6, with 14 bases in between. Germline CDR1 and CDR2: SGDLS and YYNGEE. The CDR3 runs 15 residues.

The chain uses TRBV5-1 and TRBJ1-2; 8 nucleotides match TRBD1. The CDR3 totals 16 residues. Germline V gene sequence: CDR1 SGHRS, CDR2 YFSETQ. After removal of 0 bases from V and 3 bases from J, the junction contained 7 bases not matched to a gene. The CDR3: CASSLGTGMGDYGYTF. As DNA, the CDR3 is TGCGCCAGCAGCTTGGGGACAGGGATGGGGGACTATGGCTACACCTTC.

The rearrangement links TRBV5-1 to TRBJ2-7; 11 bases map to TRBD2. The CDR3 length is 14 residues. The germline V gene encodes CDR1 SGHRS and CDR2 YFSETQ. The trim removed 3 bases at V and 6 bases at J, leaving 5 bases unmatched. CDR3 loop: CASSSTSGTTEQYF. The CDR3 DNA reads as TGCGCCAGCAGCTCGACTAGCGGGACTACCGAGCAGTACTTC. Looking up the rest from reference TRBV5-1 and TRBJ2-7 gives the full variable domain: KAGVTQTPRYLIKTRGQQVTLSCSPISGHRSVSWYQQTPGQGLQFLFEYFSETQRNKGNFPGRFSGRQFSNSRSEMNVSTLELGDSALYLCASSSTSGTTEQYFGPGTRLTVT.

The gene calls are TRBV10-3 and TRBJ1-4; 9 positions agree with TRBD1. Germline assignment: CDR1 ENHRY and CDR2 SYGVKD. The CDR3 is 16 residues long. Germline trimming cut 3 bases from V and 4 bases from J; bases unmatched to any gene: 6. CDR3 nucleotides: TGTGCCATCAGTGAAACCGGGACAGGGCTTAATGAAAAACTGTTTTTT. It codes for CAISETGTGLNEKLFF.

V usage is TRBV28 and J usage is TRBJ2-3; D is perhaps TRBD2 (5 bases). Germline CDR1 and CDR2: MDHEN and SYDVKM. Trimming took 1 base from V and 5 from J, leaving 10 bases between them. CDR3 size: 14 residues. The CDR3 spells CASSLLMEEDTQYF. The DNA of the CDR3 is TGTGCCAGCAGTTTATTAATGGAGGAAGATACGCAGTATTTT.

The chain combines TRBV19 with TRBJ2-5; TRBD2 matches at 9 bases. CDR3 length: 15 amino acids. Germline assignment: CDR1 LNHDA and CDR2 SQIVND (reference sequence). V gave up 6 bases and J gave up 5 bases; unmatched junction bases: 10. The CDR3 reads CASRRLIAGVETQYF. DNA of the CDR3: TGTGCCAGTAGACGACTAATAGCGGGAGTTGAGACCCAGTACTTC.

The chain employs TRBV15 and TRBJ1-1; TRBD1 matches 7 bases. J was trimmed by 7 bases and V by 8 bases; bases with no gene match: 4. The CDR3 loop spans 11 amino acids. CDR1 and CDR2 (germline): LNHNV, YYDKDF (reference sequence). The CDR3 reads CATSDRFEAFF. CDR3 in DNA: TGTGCCACCTCGGACAGGTTTGAAGCTTTCTTT.

This chain links TRBV30 with TRBJ2-3; 10 bases map to TRBD1. The CDR3 is made up of 14 amino acids. V was clipped by 3 bases and J by 5 bases; unmatched bases: 5. Per germline, CDR1 GTSNPN and CDR2 SVGIG (reference sequence). The chain's CDR3 is CAWRGTGDGDTQYF. The DNA for the CDR3 is TGTGCCTGGAGAGGGACAGGGGATGGAGATACGCAGTATTTT.

The chain has TRBV2 and TRBJ2-5; the match to TRBD2 covers 8 bases. Germline values: CDR1 SNHLY, CDR2 FYNNEI. The junction had 7 bases not matched to a gene; V was cut back by 8 bases and J by 2 bases. The CDR3 loop spans 14 amino acids. The CDR3 region has the DNA TGTGCCAGCGTTAGCGGGACCGGGCAAGAGACCCAGTACTTC. Amino acids: CASVSGTGQETQYF.